This T cell receptor (beta chain) was recovered during a study of long-term antiretroviral therapy in people with HIV. Study conclusions and caveats: HIV repertoire CDR3 lengths ranged less widely than those of controls. Pre-ART clonal expansions dominated every time point's repertoire.

To note about this clone: Its antigen is unidentified.

Inclusion required at least two post-ART and at least one pre-ART PBMC samples. DNA was extracted from about 1-10 million thawed cryopreserved PBMC. Germline V CDR1 and CDR2: GTSNPN, SVGIG (reference sequence). CDR3 length: 16 residues. Unmatched junction bases numbered 9, after V lost 3 bases and J lost 1 base. Survey level was the resolution at which the v3.0 immunoSEQ assay ran. The data were produced by immunoSEQ multiplex PCR, yet TCRdb's version contains in-frame clones alone and is incomplete. The sample has 27,000 or so clones, roughly 85% seen once. Here the sequenced sample was unsorted PBMCs, taken 0.8 years before starting antiretroviral therapy. This TCR was recovered from a man aged 18 to 30 with HIV. The chain couples TRBV30 to TRBJ1-5; 7 bases agree with TRBD1. The CDR3 loop is CAWRGGEQGSNQPQHF. The CDR3 coding sequence is TGTGCCTGGAGGGGGGGAGAACAGGGGAGCAATCAGCCCCAGCATTTT.